The 3 T cell receptor beta chains below were found in one sample sequenced in a study of PD-1 blockade in mismatch repair-deficient tumors. Here immunoSEQ multiplex PCR was the method, and the copy in TCRdb shows in-frame clones only, minus some. Of 100,000 to 150,000 clones in the sample, 70% to 90% are singletons; the top ten hold roughly 13%. The sample was peripheral blood, taken 44 weeks after starting pembrolizumab. Every receptor here comes from an adult with mismatch repair-deficient cancer.

The chain recombines TRBV27 with TRBJ2-1, with 8 bases that match TRBD2. The length of the CDR3 is 13 residues. CDR1 and CDR2 from the germline V gene are MNHEY and SMNVEV (reference sequence). V dropped 3 bases and J dropped 8; count of bases not matched to a gene: 3. The chain's CDR3 is CASSFREGDEQFF. CDR3 nucleotide sequence: TGTGCCAGCAGTTTCCGGGAGGGCGATGAGCAGTTCTTC.

The chain is built from TRBV7-8 and TRBJ1-3; D is uncertain. This CDR3 has 16 residues. Trimming removed 1 base at V and 0 bases at J, with 10 bases between. Germline V gives CDR1 SGHVS, CDR2 FQNEAQ. The CDR3 protein is CASSLGVASSGNTIYF. CDR3 nucleotide sequence: TGTGCCAGCAGCTTAGGGGTCGCGAGCTCTGGAAACACCATATATTTT.

J is TRBJ2-7 and V is TRBV19, with 15 bases identical to TRBD2. The germline V gene has CDR1 LNHDA and CDR2 SQIVND (reference sequence). After removal of 5 bases from V and 12 bases from J, the junction contained 8 bases not matched to a gene. The CDR3 length is 14 residues. CDR3 DNA sequence: TGTGCCAGTAGTCCCGGACTAGCGGGAGGGTGGCTGTACTTC. Amino acid sequence: CASSPGLAGGWLYF.